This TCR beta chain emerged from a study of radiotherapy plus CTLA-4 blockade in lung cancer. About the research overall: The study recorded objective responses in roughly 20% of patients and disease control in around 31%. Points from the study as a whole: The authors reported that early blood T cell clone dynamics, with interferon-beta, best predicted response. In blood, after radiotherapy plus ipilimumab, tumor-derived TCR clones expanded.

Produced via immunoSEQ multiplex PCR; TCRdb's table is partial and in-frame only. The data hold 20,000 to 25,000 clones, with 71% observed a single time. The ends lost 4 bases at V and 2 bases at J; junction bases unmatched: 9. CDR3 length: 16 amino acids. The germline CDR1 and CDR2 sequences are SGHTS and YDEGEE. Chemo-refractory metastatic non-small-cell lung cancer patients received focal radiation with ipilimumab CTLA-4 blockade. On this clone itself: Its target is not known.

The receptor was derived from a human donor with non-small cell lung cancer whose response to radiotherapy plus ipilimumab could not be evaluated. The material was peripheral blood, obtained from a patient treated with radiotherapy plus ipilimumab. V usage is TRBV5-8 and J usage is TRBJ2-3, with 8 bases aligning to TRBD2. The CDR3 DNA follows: TGTGCCAGCAGCCCCAGGCGGGGGGACTACACAGATACGCAGTATTTT. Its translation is CASSPRRGDYTDTQYF.